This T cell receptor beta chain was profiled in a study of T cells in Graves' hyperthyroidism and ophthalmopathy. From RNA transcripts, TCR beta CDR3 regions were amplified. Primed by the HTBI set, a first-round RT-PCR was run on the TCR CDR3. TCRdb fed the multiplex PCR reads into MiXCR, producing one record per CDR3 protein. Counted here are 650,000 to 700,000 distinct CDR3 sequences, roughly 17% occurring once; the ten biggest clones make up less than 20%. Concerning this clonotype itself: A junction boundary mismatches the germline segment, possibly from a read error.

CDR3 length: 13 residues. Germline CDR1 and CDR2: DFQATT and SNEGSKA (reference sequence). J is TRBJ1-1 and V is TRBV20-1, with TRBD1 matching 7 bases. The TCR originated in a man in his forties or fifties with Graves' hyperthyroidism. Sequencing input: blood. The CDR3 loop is CSASEPTGTENIF. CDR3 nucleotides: TGCAGTGCTAGTGAACCCACCGGGACAGAAAACATCTTT.